This TCR beta chain was recovered during a study of cytomegalovirus exposure and HLA in healthy donors. At the level of the study: Within the Caucasian-associated ancestry cluster were around 80% of the roughly 360 genotyped donors.

Nominally healthy donors were sampled, though unrecorded immune exposures were likely. Concerning this clone itself: Its target is not known.

Whole-study results and caveats: By HLA locus, TCR association rates varied in a later analysis, with DRB1 showing the most and HLA-C the fewest. The majority of CMV-associated TCR beta chains were reported as apparently HLA-restricted in a later analysis.

The PCR used 60 Vbeta and 13 Jbeta primers. TCRdb's table, derived via immunoSEQ multiplex PCR, lists solely in-frame clones and lacks some. This sample carries over 100,000 clones, 70% to 80% of them seen once, and the ten largest clones take about 2%. The V end was cut by 2 bases, the J end by 5 bases, with 7 bases between. CDR1 LNHNV and CDR2 YYDKDF come from the germline V gene (reference sequence). The CDR3 covers 13 residues. This rearrangement joins TRBV15 to TRBJ1-5; D is undetermined. The sequencing input was PBMCs. This TCR was sampled from a human donor in good health. CDR3 in amino acids: CATSRQLDQPQHF. As DNA, the CDR3 is TGTGCCACCAGCAGACAGCTAGATCAGCCCCAGCATTTT.